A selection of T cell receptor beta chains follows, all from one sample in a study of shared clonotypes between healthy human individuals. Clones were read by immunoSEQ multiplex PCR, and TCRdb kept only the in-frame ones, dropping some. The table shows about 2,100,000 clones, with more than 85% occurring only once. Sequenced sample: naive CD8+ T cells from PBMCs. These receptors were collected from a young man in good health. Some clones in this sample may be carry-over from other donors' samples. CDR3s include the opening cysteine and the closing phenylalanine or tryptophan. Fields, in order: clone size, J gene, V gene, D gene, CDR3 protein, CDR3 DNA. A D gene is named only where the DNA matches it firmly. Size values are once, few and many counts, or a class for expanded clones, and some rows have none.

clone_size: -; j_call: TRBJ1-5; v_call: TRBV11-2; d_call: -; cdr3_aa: CASSLGESSNQPQHF; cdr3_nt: TGTGCCAGCAGCTTAGGTGAAAGTAGCAATCAGCCCCAGCATTTT
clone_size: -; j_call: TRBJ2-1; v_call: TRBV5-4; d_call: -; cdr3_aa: CASSLGSSVRRGNEQFF; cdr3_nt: TGTGCCAGCAGCTTGGGCTCTAGCGTTCGGCGTGGCAATGAGCAGTTCTTC
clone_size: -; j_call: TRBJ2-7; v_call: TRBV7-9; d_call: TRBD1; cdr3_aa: CASSYKQGEEEQYF; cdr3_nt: TGTGCCAGCAGCTACAAACAGGGGGAAGAAGAGCAGTACTTC
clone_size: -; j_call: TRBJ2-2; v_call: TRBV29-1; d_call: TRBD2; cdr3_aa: CSVQGFSSGRYTGELFF; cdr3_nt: TGCAGCGTCCAGGGATTTTCTAGCGGGAGATACACCGGGGAGCTGTTTTTT
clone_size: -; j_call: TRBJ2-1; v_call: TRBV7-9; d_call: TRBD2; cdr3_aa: CASSPPGGHEQFF; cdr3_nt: TGTGCCAGCAGCCCCCCGGGGGGGCATGAGCAGTTCTTC
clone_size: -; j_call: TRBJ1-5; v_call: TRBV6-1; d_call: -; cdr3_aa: CASSDPQGFGQPQHF; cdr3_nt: TGTGCCAGCAGTGACCCCCAGGGTTTCGGTCAGCCCCAGCATTTT
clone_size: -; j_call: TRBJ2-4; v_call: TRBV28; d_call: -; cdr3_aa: CASSLTLKQGIAKNIQYF; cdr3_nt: TGTGCCAGCAGTCTAACACTCAAACAGGGTATAGCCAAAAACATTCAGTACTTC
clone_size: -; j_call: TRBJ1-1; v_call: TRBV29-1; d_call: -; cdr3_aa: CSVEVLGFTAFF; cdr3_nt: TGCAGCGTTGAAGTCTTAGGGTTCACAGCTTTCTTT
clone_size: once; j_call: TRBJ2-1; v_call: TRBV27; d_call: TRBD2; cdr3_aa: CASSFLAEFEQFF; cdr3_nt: TGTGCCAGCAGTTTCCTAGCGGAATTTGAGCAGTTCTTC
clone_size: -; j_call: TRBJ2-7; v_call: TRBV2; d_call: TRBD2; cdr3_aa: CASSEPRGLVGYEQYF; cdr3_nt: TGTGCCAGCAGTGAACCGCGGGGACTAGTCGGCTACGAGCAGTACTTC
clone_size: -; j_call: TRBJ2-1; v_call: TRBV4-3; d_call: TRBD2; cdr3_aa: CASSGWASGSVDNEQFF; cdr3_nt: TGCGCCAGCAGCGGATGGGCTAGCGGGAGTGTCGACAATGAGCAGTTCTTC
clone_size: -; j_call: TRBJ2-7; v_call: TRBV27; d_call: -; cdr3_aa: CASSLGGLFYEQYF; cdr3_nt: TGTGCCAGCAGTTTGGGGGGCCTGTTCTACGAGCAGTACTTC
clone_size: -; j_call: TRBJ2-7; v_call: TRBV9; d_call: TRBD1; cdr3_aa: CASSVGGTGYEQYF; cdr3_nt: TGTGCCAGCAGCGTAGGTGGGACAGGCTACGAGCAGTACTTC
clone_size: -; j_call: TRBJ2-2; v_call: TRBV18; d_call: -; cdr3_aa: CASSGGATGELFF; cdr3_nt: TGTGCCAGCTCAGGAGGAGCCACCGGGGAGCTGTTTTTT
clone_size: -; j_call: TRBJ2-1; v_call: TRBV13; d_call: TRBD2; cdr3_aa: CASSPGLAGGFDYNEQFF; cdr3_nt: TGTGCCAGCAGCCCCGGACTAGCGGGAGGGTTTGACTACAATGAGCAGTTCTTC
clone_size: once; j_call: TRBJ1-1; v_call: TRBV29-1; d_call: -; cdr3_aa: CSVEFGDSAEAFF; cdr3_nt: TGCAGCGTTGAATTCGGGGACTCAGCTGAAGCTTTCTTT
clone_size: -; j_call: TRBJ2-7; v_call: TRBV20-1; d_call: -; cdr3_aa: CSAGRPYEQYF; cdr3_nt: TGCAGTGCAGGGAGGCCCTACGAGCAGTACTTC
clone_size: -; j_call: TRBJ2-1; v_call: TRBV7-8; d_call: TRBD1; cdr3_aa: CASSSTGGFYNEQFF; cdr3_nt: TGTGCCAGCAGCTCGACAGGGGGATTCTACAATGAGCAGTTCTTC
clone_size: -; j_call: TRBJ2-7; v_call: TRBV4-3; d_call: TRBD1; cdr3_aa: CASSQTGGRDPTYEQYF; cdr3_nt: TGCGCCAGCAGCCAAACAGGGGGCCGGGACCCTACGTACGAGCAGTACTTC
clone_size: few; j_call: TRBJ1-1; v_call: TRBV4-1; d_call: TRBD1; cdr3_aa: CASSPRTGTDTEAFF; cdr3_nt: TGCGCCAGCAGCCCCAGGACAGGGACGGACACTGAAGCTTTCTTT
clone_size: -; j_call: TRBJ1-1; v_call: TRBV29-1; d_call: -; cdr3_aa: CSVVTRATEAFF; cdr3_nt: TGCAGCGTAGTTACAAGGGCCACTGAAGCTTTCTTT
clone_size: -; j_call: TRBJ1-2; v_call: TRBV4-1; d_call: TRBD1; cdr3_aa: CASSLGQGGVEYYGYTF; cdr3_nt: TGCGCCAGCAGCTTAGGACAGGGGGGCGTTGAATACTATGGCTACACCTTC
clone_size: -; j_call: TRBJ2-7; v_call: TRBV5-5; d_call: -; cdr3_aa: CASSLEGRRSF; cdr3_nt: TGTGCCAGCAGCTTGGAGGGACGGCGAAGCTTC
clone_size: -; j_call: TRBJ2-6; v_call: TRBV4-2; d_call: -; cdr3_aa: CASSQTPVSGANVLTF; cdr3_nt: TGTGCCAGCAGCCAAACGCCGGTCTCTGGGGCCAACGTCCTGACTTTC
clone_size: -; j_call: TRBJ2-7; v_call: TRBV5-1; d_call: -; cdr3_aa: CASSKRPIRQWQYF; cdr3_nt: TGCGCCAGCAGCAAAAGGCCGATTCGACAGTGGCAGTACTTC
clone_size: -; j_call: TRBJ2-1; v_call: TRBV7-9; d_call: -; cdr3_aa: CASSLAMANEQFF; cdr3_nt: TGTGCCAGCAGCTTAGCAATGGCGAATGAGCAGTTCTTC
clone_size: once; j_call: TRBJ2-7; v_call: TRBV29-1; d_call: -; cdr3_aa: CSVKGDSVEQYF; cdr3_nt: TGCAGCGTTAAAGGGGATAGTGTCGAGCAGTACTTC
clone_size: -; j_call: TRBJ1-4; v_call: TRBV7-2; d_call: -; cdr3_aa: CASSLTETDYEKLFF; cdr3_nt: TGTGCCAGCAGCTTAACTGAGACAGATTATGAAAAACTGTTTTTT
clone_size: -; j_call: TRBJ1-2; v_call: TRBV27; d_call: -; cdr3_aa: CASSFHPRQPHYGYTF; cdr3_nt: TGTGCCAGCAGTTTTCATCCCAGACAGCCTCACTATGGCTACACCTTC
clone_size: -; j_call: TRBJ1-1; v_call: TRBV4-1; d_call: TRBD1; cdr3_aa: CASRRPGGNTEAFF; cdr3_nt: TGCGCCAGCAGGAGACCAGGGGGGAACACTGAAGCTTTCTTT
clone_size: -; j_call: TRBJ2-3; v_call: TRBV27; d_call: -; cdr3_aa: CASTLRGFTDTQYF; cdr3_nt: TGTGCCAGCACCCTAAGGGGGTTCACAGATACGCAGTATTTT
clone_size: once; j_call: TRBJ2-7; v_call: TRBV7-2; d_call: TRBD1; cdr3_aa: CASSLHRGNEQYF; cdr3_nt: TGTGCCAGCAGCTTGCACAGGGGGAACGAGCAGTACTTC
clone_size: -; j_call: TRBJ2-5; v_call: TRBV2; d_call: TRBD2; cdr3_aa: CASSAGTSAFRSTETQYF; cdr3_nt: TGTGCCAGCAGCGCCGGGACTAGCGCCTTCCGTTCCACCGAGACCCAGTACTTC
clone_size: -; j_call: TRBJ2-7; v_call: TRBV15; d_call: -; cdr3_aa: CATSLERALSYEQYF; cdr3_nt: TGTGCCACCAGCCTCGAGAGGGCTCTCTCCTACGAGCAGTACTTC
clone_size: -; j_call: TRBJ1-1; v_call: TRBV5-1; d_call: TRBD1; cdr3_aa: CASSLGQGLNTEAFF; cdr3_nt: TGCGCCAGCAGCTTGGGACAGGGCTTGAACACTGAAGCTTTCTTT
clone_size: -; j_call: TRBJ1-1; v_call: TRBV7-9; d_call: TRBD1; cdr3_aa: CASSLSQGADTEAFF; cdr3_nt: TGTGCCAGCAGCTTAAGTCAGGGGGCGGACACTGAAGCTTTCTTT
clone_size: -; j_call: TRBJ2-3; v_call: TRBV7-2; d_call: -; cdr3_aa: CASSSYDSGFTADTQYF; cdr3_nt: TGTGCCAGCAGCTCCTACGACAGTGGGTTTACGGCAGATACGCAGTATTTT
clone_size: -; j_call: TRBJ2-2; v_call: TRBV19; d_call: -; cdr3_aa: CASSILRILNTGELFF; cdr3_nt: TGTGCCAGTAGTATTCTCCGAATTTTGAACACCGGGGAGCTGTTTTTT
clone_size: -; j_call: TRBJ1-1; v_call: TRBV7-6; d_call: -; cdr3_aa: CASSPRDRLAEAFF; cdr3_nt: TGTGCCAGCAGCCCCCGGGACCGACTAGCCGAAGCTTTCTTT
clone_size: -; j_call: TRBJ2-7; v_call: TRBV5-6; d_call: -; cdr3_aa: CASSLGTVSYEQYF; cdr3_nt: TGTGCCAGCAGCTTGGGTACAGTGTCCTACGAGCAGTACTTC
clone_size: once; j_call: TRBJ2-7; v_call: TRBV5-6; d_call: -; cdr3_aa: CASLARVNYEQYF; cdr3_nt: TGTGCCAGCCTGGCAAGGGTGAACTACGAGCAGTACTTC
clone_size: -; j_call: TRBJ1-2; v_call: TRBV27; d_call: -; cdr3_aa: CASSLIGGDNYGYTF; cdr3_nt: TGTGCCAGCAGTTTAATCGGGGGGGATAACTATGGCTACACCTTC
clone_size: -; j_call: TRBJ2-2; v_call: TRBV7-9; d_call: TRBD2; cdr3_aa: CASSLGRTSGRARTGELFF; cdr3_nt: TGTGCCAGCAGCTTGGGTAGGACTAGCGGGAGGGCCAGGACCGGGGAGCTGTTTTTT
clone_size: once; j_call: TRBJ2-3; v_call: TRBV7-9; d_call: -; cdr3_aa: CASSLESGGHRTDTQYF; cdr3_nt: TGTGCCAGCAGCTTAGAATCGGGCGGACACCGCACAGATACGCAGTATTTT
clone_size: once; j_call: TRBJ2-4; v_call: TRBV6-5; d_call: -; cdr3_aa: CASRTGGLPKNIQYF; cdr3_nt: TGTGCCAGCAGGACAGGAGGCCTTCCCAAAAACATTCAGTACTTC
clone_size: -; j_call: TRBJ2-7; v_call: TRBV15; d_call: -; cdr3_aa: CATKGGDSSYEQYF; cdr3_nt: TGTGCCACCAAGGGCGGGGACAGCTCCTACGAGCAGTACTTC
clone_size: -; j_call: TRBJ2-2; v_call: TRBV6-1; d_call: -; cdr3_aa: CASRWGAGELFF; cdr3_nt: TGTGCTTCTAGGTGGGGGGCCGGGGAGCTGTTTTTT
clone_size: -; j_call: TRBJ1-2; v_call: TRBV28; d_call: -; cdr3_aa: CASSLAQEPYGYTF; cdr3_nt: TGTGCCAGCAGTTTAGCCCAAGAACCCTATGGCTACACCTTC
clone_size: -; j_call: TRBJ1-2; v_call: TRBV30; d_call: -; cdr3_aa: CAWSEPGDGYTF; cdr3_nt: TGTGCCTGGAGTGAGCCAGGGGATGGCTACACCTTC
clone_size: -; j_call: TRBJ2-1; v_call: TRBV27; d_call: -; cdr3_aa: CASSSYPYSATSYNEQFF; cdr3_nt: TGTGCCAGCAGTTCATACCCCTATAGCGCGACCTCCTACAATGAGCAGTTCTTC
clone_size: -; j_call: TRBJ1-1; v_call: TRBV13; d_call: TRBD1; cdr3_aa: CASSPGGSTEAFF; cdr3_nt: TGTGCCAGCAGCCCAGGGGGCAGCACTGAAGCTTTCTTT
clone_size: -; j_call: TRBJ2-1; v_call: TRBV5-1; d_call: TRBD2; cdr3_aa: CASSPHPGTSGKNEQFF; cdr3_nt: TGCGCCAGCAGCCCCCACCCCGGGACTAGCGGGAAGAATGAGCAGTTCTTC
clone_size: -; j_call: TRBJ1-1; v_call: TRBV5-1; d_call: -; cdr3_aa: CASSLESVTTEAFF; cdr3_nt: TGCGCCAGCAGCTTGGAGAGCGTCACGACTGAAGCTTTCTTT